The 23 T cell receptor beta chains reported below all come from one sample, sequenced in a study of OX40 agonist ivuxolimab in advanced cancers. The data were produced by immunoSEQ multiplex PCR, yet TCRdb's version contains in-frame clones alone and is incomplete. The table lists 6,000 to 9,500 clones, just under 75% of them singletons. Sequencing was performed on CD4+ or CD8+ T cells sorted from blood, taken in a trial of the OX40 agonist ivuxolimab. The receptors derive from an adult with an advanced solid tumor such as melanoma, head and neck, liver or kidney cancer.

The chain recombines TRBV7-9 with TRBJ2-1, with 7 positions matching TRBD1. The CDR3 has 15 residues. The germline V gene has CDR1 SEHNR and CDR2 FQNEAQ (reference sequence). Losses at the gene ends were 4 bases for V and 3 bases for J; bases not matched to a gene: 6. This CDR3 reads CASSSGQEIYNEQFF. The CDR3 DNA reads as TGTGCCAGCAGCTCAGGACAGGAGATCTACAATGAGCAGTTCTTC.

This sequence joins TRBV6-1 and TRBJ2-1; 7 bases fit TRBD2. The junction had 17 bases not matched to a gene; V was cut back by 7 bases and J by 14 bases. Germline CDR1 MNHNS, CDR2 SASEGT. The CDR3 has 14 residues. In DNA form, the CDR3 reads TGTGCCAGCACCCTAGGGGCGGGAGAATCGGGGGAGTTCTTC. This encodes CASTLGAGESGEFF.

The rearrangement links TRBV6-6 to TRBJ2-7, with D unresolved. The V gene's germline CDR1 is MNHNY and CDR2 SVGAGI (reference sequence). V lost 8 bases and J lost 5, with 16 bases in between. The CDR3 has 13 amino acids. CDR3 in amino acids: CASAMGLADEQYF. In DNA, the CDR3 is TGTGCCAGCGCGATGGGGTTGGCAGACGAGCAGTACTTC.

This clone has just one count. The J gene is TRBJ2-7, the V gene TRBV30; 10 bases match TRBD2. V dropped 3 bases and J dropped 5; count of bases not matched to a gene: 7. The CDR3 has 14 residues. Germline V lookup: CDR1 GTSNPN, CDR2 SVGIG (reference sequence). As DNA, the CDR3 is TGTGCCTGGAGGGGGGCTAGCGGGAGACACGAGCAGTACTTC. Encoded protein: CAWRGASGRHEQYF.

This chain uses TRBV29-1 with TRBJ1-1; D uncertain. V lost 6 bases and J lost 1, with 12 bases in between. Germline CDR1 SQVTM, CDR2 ANQGSEA. The CDR3 consists of 13 residues. The CDR3 nucleotides are TGCAGCGTCGAGTCGGCAGCGAACACTGAAGCTTTCTTT. It specifies CSVESAANTEAFF. The full variable domain, in which reference TRBV29-1 and TRBJ1-1 provide the parts outside the CDR3, is SAVISQKPSRDICQRGTSLTIQCQVDSQVTMMFWYRQQPGQSLTLIATANQGSEATYESGFVIDKFPISRPNLTFSTLTVSNMSPEDSSIYLCSVESAANTEAFFGQGTRLTVV.

The V call is TRBV2, the J call TRBJ2-2; D remains ambiguous. V was pared by 1 base and J by 0 bases, with 9 bases between. The length of the CDR3 is 16 residues. Germline V gives CDR1 SNHLY, CDR2 FYNNEI. DNA for the CDR3: TGTGCCAGCAGTGAAGGTGTCGGACCGAACACCGGGGAGCTGTTTTTT. Amino acid sequence: CASSEGVGPNTGELFF.

The count of this clone is one. This chain uses TRBV11-2 with TRBJ2-3; D is uncertain. This CDR3 comprises 11 residues. V was cut by 1 base and J by 6 bases, with 2 bases left in between. In germline, CDR1 is SGHAT, CDR2 FQNNGV. The CDR3 region is CASSLGDTQYF. The CDR3 DNA is TGTGCCAGCAGCTTAGGCGATACGCAGTATTTT. The full variable domain, its missing parts supplied by reference TRBV11-2 and TRBJ2-3, is EAGVAQSPRYKIIEKRQSVAFWCNPISGHATLYWYQQILGQGPKLLIQFQNNGVVDDSQLPKDRFSAERLKGVDSTLKIQPAKLEDSAVYLCASSLGDTQYFGPGTRLTVL.

J is TRBJ1-2 and V is TRBV28, with D perhaps matching TRBD1 (6 bases). CDR3 length: 14 residues. Trimming took 6 bases from V and 7 from J, leaving 18 bases between them. Germline assignment: CDR1 MDHEN and CDR2 SYDVKM. The CDR3 DNA reads TGTGCCAGCAGCCCCCCACGGGGGGGCGGTGGCTACACCTTC. Translation: CASSPPRGGGGYTF.

The rearrangement uses TRBV19 and TRBJ2-1; D ambiguous. This CDR3 has 12 amino acids. The V end lost 1 base, the J end lost 6 bases, and 4 bases lay between the germline ends. Germline loops: CDR1 LNHDA, CDR2 SQIVND (reference sequence). The CDR3 spells CASSIGSNEQFF. The DNA for the CDR3 is TGTGCCAGTAGTATAGGTAGCAATGAGCAGTTCTTC.

This clone was seen only a few times. V usage is TRBV5-1 and J usage is TRBJ1-5; D possibly corresponds to TRBD1 (5 bases). CDR1 and CDR2 (germline): SGHRS, YFSETQ. V lost 0 bases to trimming and J lost 3 bases, with 13 bases between them. CDR3 size: 16 residues. The CDR3 DNA sequence: TGCGCCAGCAGCTTGGCCCTGGACACTTCCAATCAGCCCCAGCATTTT. Translation: CASSLALDTSNQPQHF.

The rearrangement links TRBV4-2 to TRBJ1-2; no definite D call. The ends were cut back, 1 base at V and 4 bases at J, with 13 bases in the middle. The CDR3 consists of 15 residues. CDR1 is LGHNA and CDR2 is YNFKEQ in the germline V gene. The CDR3 region has the DNA TGTGCCAGCAGCCAAGCCCTTCTGGGGATCTATGGCTACACCTTC. This codes for CASSQALLGIYGYTF.

This chain connects TRBV7-2 to TRBJ2-7; 12 nucleotides align to TRBD2. Germline lookup yields CDR1 SGHTA and CDR2 FQGNSA. The CDR3 consists of 15 residues. The junction had 3 bases not matched to a gene; V was cut back by 4 bases and J by 2 bases. CDR3 loop: CASSSTSGSTYEQYF. The CDR3 bases are TGTGCCAGCAGCTCGACTAGCGGGAGTACCTACGAGCAGTACTTC.

The chain is built from TRBV19 and TRBJ2-7; D may be TRBD1 (5 bases). This CDR3 region has 13 residues. The V gene's germline CDR1 is LNHDA and CDR2 SQIVND (reference sequence). V lost 2 bases and J 5 bases, leaving 10 bases between the germline ends. The CDR3 bases are TGTGCCAGTAGTATATCCAGGGTCAACGAGCAGTACTTC. Translating it yields CASSISRVNEQYF.

This chain uses TRBV29-1 with TRBJ1-2; 7 positions match TRBD1. Trimming cost V 4 bases and J 8 bases; bases outside gene matches: 4. CDR1 and CDR2 from the germline V gene are SQVTM and ANQGSEA. The CDR3 has 11 amino acids. This CDR3 is CSVGSGGGYTF. CDR3 nucleotide sequence: TGCAGCGTTGGGTCAGGGGGGGGCTACACCTTC.

The V gene is TRBV4-1, the J gene TRBJ1-1; 8 bases align to TRBD1. The CDR3 runs 17 residues. V shed 5 bases, J shed 6 bases, and the junction held 17 bases outside the gene matches. Germline values: CDR1 MGHRA, CDR2 YSYEKL. The CDR3 DNA is TGCGCCAGCAGCGGACACCAGGGGGCGCCGGGATTCCCTGAAGCTTTCTTT. This sequence encodes CASSGHQGAPGFPEAFF.

The chain links TRBV7-9 to TRBJ2-7; tentatively, D is TRBD2 (5 bases). The CDR3 totals 15 residues. V was clipped by 3 bases and J by 5 bases, with 17 bases between them. In germline, CDR1 is SEHNR, CDR2 FQNEAQ (reference sequence). As DNA, the CDR3 is TGTGCCAGCAGCTTGAGGGTACTAGGAAAAAACGAGCAGTACTTC. This translates into CASSLRVLGKNEQYF. Filled out from reference TRBV7-9 and TRBJ2-7, the complete variable domain reads DTGVSQNPRHKITKRGQNVTFRCDPISEHNRLYWYRQTLGQGPEFLTYFQNEAQLEKSRLLSDRFSAERPKGSFSTLEIQRTEQGDSAMYLCASSLRVLGKNEQYFGPGTRLTVT.

The chain's CDR3 is CASSFNSDSPLHF. CDR3 DNA sequence: TGTGCCAGCAGCTTTAACAGTGATTCACCCCTCCACTTT. The V gene is TRBV7-3, the J gene TRBJ1-6, with D unclear. This CDR3 has 13 amino acids. Germline CDR1 and CDR2: SGHTA and FQGTGA. V gave up 3 bases and J gave up 8 bases, with 8 bases separating them.

This clone is deemed medium-sized (0.01 to 0.1%). The chain recombines TRBV7-6 with TRBJ2-1; D is unclear. The CDR3 runs to 13 residues. V was trimmed by 1 base and J by 2 bases, leaving 3 bases between them. Looked up from germline, CDR1 is SGHVS and CDR2 is FNYEAQ. CDR3 sequence (DNA): TGTGCCAGCAGCTTAGGGGCCTACAATGAGCAGTTCTTC. Its protein is CASSLGAYNEQFF.

The chain has TRBV13 and TRBJ2-7; the D gene is possibly TRBD2 (6 bases). Germline values: CDR1 PRHDT, CDR2 FYEKMQ (reference sequence). The CDR3 has 12 residues. Trimming shortened V by 5 bases and J by 6 bases, and 11 bases separated the two germline ends. This chain's CDR3 is CASSLGRREQYF. In DNA, the CDR3 is TGTGCCAGCAGCCTTGGGAGGCGCGAGCAGTACTTC.

The V and J genes are TRBV5-5 and TRBJ2-7; 11 bases agree with TRBD1. After removal of 4 bases from V and 3 bases from J, the junction contained 3 bases not matched to a gene. CDR3 length equals 14 residues. Germline V gene sequence: CDR1 SGHKS, CDR2 YYEKEE (reference sequence). CDR3 residues: CASSAGQGDYEQYF. CDR3 nucleotides: TGTGCCAGCAGCGCGGGACAGGGGGACTACGAGCAGTACTTC.

The chain links TRBV7-2 to TRBJ1-1; D gene unclear. Germline V gene sequence: CDR1 SGHTA, CDR2 FQGNSA. This CDR3 is 14 amino acids long. The V and J ends lost 1 base and 4 bases respectively, with 10 bases between them. In DNA, the CDR3 is TGTGCCAGCAGCTTAGACAATCGGGGCACTGAAGCTTTCTTT. Amino acid sequence: CASSLDNRGTEAFF.

The chain carries TRBV4-1 and TRBJ1-2; TRBD1 might be the D (5 bases). In germline, CDR1 is MGHRA, CDR2 YSYEKL. V gave up 0 bases and J gave up 4 bases, with 18 bases separating them. This CDR3 contains 17 residues. The CDR3 bases are TGCGCCAGCAGCCAAGACTGGAAGGACACCGGGGCCTATGGCTACACCTTC. This translates into CASSQDWKDTGAYGYTF.

The V and J genes are TRBV9 and TRBJ2-2, with D unresolved. The CDR3 has 17 residues. CDR1 and CDR2 from the germline V gene are SGDLS and YYNGEE. Deletions cut 5 bases from V and 0 bases from J, with 17 bases between. CDR3 in DNA: TGTGCCAGCAGTACCCGAACTTTGGCGGCGAACACCGGGGAGCTGTTTTTT. It translates to CASSTRTLAANTGELFF.